Presented here are 26 T cell receptor beta chains from one specimen sequenced in a study of cytomegalovirus exposure and HLA in healthy donors. Both 60 Vbeta primers and 13 Jbeta primers went into the PCR. Assay: immunoSEQ multiplex PCR; the TCRdb copy retains only in-frame clones and omits some. The table lists 130,000 to 150,000 clones, around four fifths of them singletons, with 2% to 2.5% in the top ten. Sample: PBMCs. Receptor source: a boy between 2 and 15 years old in good health and CMV-seronegative.

This clone was counted only a few times. The genes are TRBV6-5 and TRBJ1-5; the match to TRBD1 covers 8 bases. Germline loops: CDR1 MNHEY, CDR2 SVGAGI. Unmatched junction bases numbered 13, after V lost 10 bases and J lost 5 bases. The CDR3 length is 15 residues. The CDR3 sequence is CATHTGQGADQPQHF. The CDR3 region has the DNA TGTGCCACCCATACAGGGCAGGGGGCCGATCAGCCCCAGCATTTT.

This chain joins TRBV27 and TRBJ2-1, with 10 bases identical to TRBD2. V dropped 2 bases and J dropped 6; count of bases not matched to a gene: 10. CDR1 and CDR2 (germline): MNHEY, SMNVEV (reference sequence). CDR3 length equals 17 residues. The CDR3 reads CASSLRASGSGTNEQFF. The CDR3 region has the DNA TGTGCCAGCAGTTTAAGGGCTAGCGGGAGTGGAACCAATGAGCAGTTCTTC.

The chain is built from TRBV12-5 and TRBJ1-2; no reliable D call. The CDR3 consists of 14 residues. The germline gives CDR1 LGHNT, CDR2 FRNRAP. The V end lost 0 bases, the J end lost 6 bases, and 11 bases lay between the germline ends. This CDR3 is CASGLVPQNDGYTF. CDR3 nucleotide sequence: TGTGCTAGTGGTTTGGTCCCGCAGAACGATGGCTACACCTTC.

The table lists this clone with a count of one. The chain joins TRBV5-1 to TRBJ2-5; 11 nucleotides line up with TRBD2. The CDR3 consists of 17 residues. The trim removed 3 bases at V and 5 bases at J, leaving 12 bases unmatched. CDR1 and CDR2 (germline): SGHRS, YFSETQ. DNA of the CDR3: TGCGCCAGCAGCTCCGGACTAGCGGGTGCAAAGGGGGAGACCCAGTACTTC. Translated: CASSSGLAGAKGETQYF.

The CDR3 DNA follows: TGTGCCAGCAGCCCCGAAGCGAGCAGGGGGAATGGCTACACCTTC. Translating it yields CASSPEASRGNGYTF. The chain uses TRBV7-9 and TRBJ1-2; 7 nucleotides line up with TRBD1. Germline CDR1 and CDR2: SEHNR and FQNEAQ (reference sequence). This CDR3 contains 15 residues. With V trimmed by 5 bases and J by 6 bases, 12 bases remained unmatched.

The chain uses TRBV6-5 and TRBJ1-1, with D possibly being TRBD1 (5 bases). V was clipped by 2 bases and J by 11 bases, with 21 bases between them. The CDR3 is made up of 15 amino acids. The germline gives CDR1 MNHEY, CDR2 SVGAGI. The CDR3 sequence is CASSYPTGRGRRAFF. The CDR3 nucleotides read TGTGCCAGCAGTTACCCCACGGGGAGGGGCAGGAGGGCTTTCTTT.

CDR3 nucleotides: TGTGCCAGCAGGACACGGTACGAGCAGTACTTC. It encodes CASRTRYEQYF. This chain joins TRBV6-6 and TRBJ2-7; D ambiguous. The length of the CDR3 is 11 residues. The germline V and J ends were trimmed by 6 bases and 4 bases, with 7 bases remaining between them. Germline-derived CDR1 and CDR2 are MNHNY and SVGAGI (reference sequence).

The chain is built from TRBV18 and TRBJ2-1, with 7 bases lining up with TRBD1. Germline CDR1 reads KGHSH; CDR2 reads LQKENI. The CDR3 contains 16 residues. After removal of 3 bases from V and 5 bases from J, the junction contained 10 bases not matched to a gene. The CDR3 bases are TGTGCCAGCTCACCGCCGCAGGGACAGTTTCACAATGAGCAGTTCTTC. Its translation is CASSPPQGQFHNEQFF.

This clone was found once. The rearrangement links TRBV5-5 to TRBJ2-7, with 9 positions matching TRBD1. CDR1 is SGHKS, CDR2 YYEKEE, per germline (reference sequence). This CDR3 comprises 15 residues. V trimming: 2 bases; J trimming: 5 bases; junction bases outside the gene matches: 8. CDR3 protein: CASSFSQGAPNEQYF. The CDR3 region has the DNA TGTGCCAGCAGCTTCTCACAGGGGGCGCCAAACGAGCAGTACTTC.

The V and J genes are TRBV28 and TRBJ2-6; the match to TRBD1 covers 7 bases. V trimming: 11 bases; J trimming: 0 bases; junction bases outside the gene matches: 7. From germline, CDR1 is MDHEN and CDR2 SYDVKM. The CDR3 sequence is 15 residues long. The CDR3 is CALTGEHSGANVLTF. The CDR3 DNA follows: TGTGCCCTAACAGGGGAACACTCTGGGGCCAACGTCCTGACTTTC.

V usage is TRBV2 and J usage is TRBJ1-2; 7 bases match TRBD1. The CDR3 consists of 17 residues. The junction had 15 bases not matched to a gene; V was cut back by 6 bases and J by 2 bases. The germline V gene has CDR1 SNHLY and CDR2 FYNNEI. CDR3 sequence (DNA): TGTGCCAGCAGACTTAAAGGCGGGTTGACAGGGAACTATGGCTACACCTTC. Its translation is CASRLKGGLTGNYGYTF.

The chain employs TRBV18 and TRBJ2-1, with D possibly TRBD1 on 5 matching bases. Germline assignment: CDR1 KGHSH and CDR2 LQKENI. The CDR3 sequence is 18 residues long. V lost 3 bases, J lost 5 bases, and 23 bases lay in between. The CDR3 nucleotides are TGTGCCAGCTCACCCTACGGCGTGCAGGGTGGTGGGCACAATGAGCAGTTCTTC. Protein: CASSPYGVQGGGHNEQFF.

This rearrangement joins TRBV12-5 to TRBJ1-5; TRBD1 matches at 9 bases. The V segment lost 6 bases and the J segment 4 bases; nucleotides outside the gene matches: 7. CDR3 length equals 15 residues. Per germline, CDR1 LGHNT and CDR2 FRNRAP. The CDR3 DNA reads as TGTGCTAGTGGCCCCGGGACAGGGAGGAATCAGCCCCAGCATTTT. Translated: CASGPGTGRNQPQHF.

This sequence joins TRBV10-2 and TRBJ1-2; perhaps TRBD1 as D (6 bases). CDR1 is WSHSY and CDR2 is SAAADI in the germline V gene. V was pared by 0 bases and J by 4 bases, with 12 bases between. The CDR3 consists of 15 residues. This chain's CDR3 is CASSESGQRIYGYTF. CDR3 sequence (DNA): TGCGCCAGCAGTGAGTCGGGACAACGGATCTATGGCTACACCTTC.

Here the CDR3 DNA reads TGTGCCAGCGACGCGGGACAGGGAGTCTACGAGCAGTACTTC. As protein: CASDAGQGVYEQYF. The chain links TRBV2 to TRBJ2-7, with 9 bases fitting TRBD1. V dropped 8 bases and J dropped 3; count of bases not matched to a gene: 8. CDR3 length: 14 amino acids. Germline lookup yields CDR1 SNHLY and CDR2 FYNNEI.

The chain has TRBV28 and TRBJ1-5; D perhaps matches TRBD1 (6 bases). Per germline, CDR1 MDHEN and CDR2 SYDVKM. The CDR3 length is 15 residues. Trimming removed 6 bases from V and 6 bases from J, with 18 bases in between. The DNA for the CDR3 is TGTGCCAGCAGCCGCGACAGGACGGTCCTTCAGCCCCAGCATTTT. Translation gives CASSRDRTVLQPQHF. Full variable domain (remainder filled in from reference TRBV28 and TRBJ1-5): DVKVTQSSRYLVKRTGEKVFLECVQDMDHENMFWYRQDPGLGLRLIYFSYDVKMKEKGDIPEGYSVSREKKERFSLILESASTNQTSMYLCASSRDRTVLQPQHFGDGTRLSIL.

The rearrangement joins TRBV30 to TRBJ1-4; 8 bases fit TRBD1. Germline V CDR1 and CDR2: GTSNPN, SVGIG (reference sequence). J was trimmed by 7 bases and V by 4 bases; bases with no gene match: 8. The CDR3 has 14 residues. CDR3 residues: CAWTYRDRSEKLFF. CDR3 nucleotides: TGTGCCTGGACGTACCGGGACAGGAGTGAAAAACTGTTTTTT.

The V and J genes are TRBV27 and TRBJ2-3; 12 bases match TRBD2. J was trimmed by 4 bases and V by 1 base; bases with no gene match: 3. Germline values: CDR1 MNHEY, CDR2 SMNVEV (reference sequence). The CDR3 is made up of 16 amino acids. CDR3 bases: TGTGCCAGCAGTTTATATCCTAGCGGGAGGGCAGATACGCAGTATTTT. It encodes CASSLYPSGRADTQYF.

The chain links TRBV18 to TRBJ1-5; D unclear. The CDR3 sequence is 15 residues long. V lost 2 bases, J lost 5 bases, and 13 bases lay in between. Germline assignment: CDR1 KGHSH and CDR2 LQKENI. Here the CDR3 reads CASSPISQSHQPQHF. The CDR3 DNA reads as TGTGCCAGCTCACCAATATCACAGAGTCATCAGCCCCAGCATTTT.

The chain recombines TRBV9 with TRBJ2-7; 8 bases fit TRBD1. The CDR3 runs to 15 residues. CDR1 is SGDLS, CDR2 YYNGEE, per germline. V lost 0 bases, J lost 3 bases, and 5 bases stayed unmatched. Written as DNA, the CDR3 is TGTGCCAGCAGCGTAGGCCCAGGGGGCCGCTACGAGCAGTACTTC. Its protein product is CASSVGPGGRYEQYF.

The V call is TRBV9, the J call TRBJ2-3; TRBD1 agrees at 7 bases. This CDR3 contains 14 residues. V gave up 6 bases and J gave up 1 base; unmatched junction bases: 5. Germline CDR1 reads SGDLS; CDR2 reads YYNGEE. This CDR3 reads CASTLDRGTDTQYF. CDR3 coding DNA: TGTGCCAGCACCCTCGACAGGGGCACAGATACGCAGTATTTT.

This chain links TRBV7-9 with TRBJ2-5; TRBD2 agrees at 11 bases. V was pared by 2 bases and J by 1 base, with 9 bases of the junction left unmatched. The CDR3 totals 18 residues. Germline V lookup: CDR1 SEHNR, CDR2 FQNEAQ (reference sequence). This chain's CDR3 is CASSLRASGRRGQETQYF. The DNA for the CDR3 is TGTGCCAGCAGCTTACGCGCTAGCGGGAGGAGGGGCCAAGAGACCCAGTACTTC.

This chain links TRBV11-2 with TRBJ2-7; 10 bases fit TRBD2. CDR1 is SGHAT and CDR2 is FQNNGV in the germline V gene. The length of the CDR3 is 16 residues. V dropped 4 bases and J dropped 7; count of bases not matched to a gene: 13. The CDR3 DNA sequence: TGTGCCAGCAGCTCCTTAGCGGGAGGAGGTCCGGTAGAGCAGTACTTC. This codes for CASSSLAGGGPVEQYF.

The chain is built from TRBV29-1 and TRBJ1-1; no firm D call. V was clipped by 7 bases and J by 5 bases, with 11 bases between them. Germline assignment: CDR1 SQVTM and CDR2 ANQGSEA. This CDR3 contains 11 residues. As DNA, the CDR3 is TGCAGCGCAGGTCGGGGTACTGAAGCTTTCTTT. Translated: CSAGRGTEAFF.

The J gene is TRBJ1-5, the V gene TRBV29-1; 7 bases agree with TRBD1. The CDR3 covers 14 residues. The V segment lost 5 bases and the J segment 4 bases; nucleotides outside the gene matches: 8. Germline lookup yields CDR1 SQVTM and CDR2 ANQGSEA. The CDR3 spells CSVLSDRDNQPQHF. As DNA, the CDR3 is TGCAGCGTTCTCTCAGACAGGGATAATCAGCCCCAGCATTTT.

V gene TRBV7-8 combines with J gene TRBJ2-7; TRBD1 agrees at 8 bases. The germline V gene encodes CDR1 SGHVS and CDR2 FQNEAQ. The CDR3 sequence is 15 residues long. V lost 5 bases, J lost 2 bases, and 8 bases stayed unmatched. CDR3 sequence reads: CASSERTGRTYEQYF. The CDR3 DNA sequence: TGTGCCAGCAGCGAAAGGACAGGGAGAACCTACGAGCAGTACTTC.